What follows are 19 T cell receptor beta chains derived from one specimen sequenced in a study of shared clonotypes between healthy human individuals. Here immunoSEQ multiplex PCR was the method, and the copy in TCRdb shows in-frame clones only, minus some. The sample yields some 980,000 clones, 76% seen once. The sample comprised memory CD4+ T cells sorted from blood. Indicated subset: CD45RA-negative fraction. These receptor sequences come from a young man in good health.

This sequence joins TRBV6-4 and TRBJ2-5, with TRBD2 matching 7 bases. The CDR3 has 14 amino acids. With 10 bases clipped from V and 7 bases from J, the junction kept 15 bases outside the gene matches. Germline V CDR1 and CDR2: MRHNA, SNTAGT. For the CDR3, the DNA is TGTGCCACCTCTGCCCTCGGGGGGAGTGGGACCCAGTACTTC. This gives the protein CATSALGGSGTQYF.

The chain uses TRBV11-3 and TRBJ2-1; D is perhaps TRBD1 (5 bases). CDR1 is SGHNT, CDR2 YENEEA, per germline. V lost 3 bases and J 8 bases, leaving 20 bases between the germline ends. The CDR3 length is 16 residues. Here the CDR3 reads CASSLGKTALGDEQFF. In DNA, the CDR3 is TGTGCCAGCAGCTTGGGCAAGACAGCCCTAGGGGATGAGCAGTTCTTC. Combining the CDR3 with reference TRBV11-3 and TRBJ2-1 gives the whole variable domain EAGVVQSPRYKIIEKKQPVAFWCNPISGHNTLYWYLQNLGQGPELLIRYENEEAVDDSQLPKDRFSAERLKGVDSTLKIQPAELGDSAVYLCASSLGKTALGDEQFFGPGTRLTVL.

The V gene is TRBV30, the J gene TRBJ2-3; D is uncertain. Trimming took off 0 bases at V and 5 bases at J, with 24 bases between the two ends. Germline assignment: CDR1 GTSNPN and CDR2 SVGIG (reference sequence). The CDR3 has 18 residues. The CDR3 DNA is TGTGCCTGGAGTGTACTACCCTTTCTCGTAGGCCGCGGAGATACGCAGTATTTT. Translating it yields CAWSVLPFLVGRGDTQYF.

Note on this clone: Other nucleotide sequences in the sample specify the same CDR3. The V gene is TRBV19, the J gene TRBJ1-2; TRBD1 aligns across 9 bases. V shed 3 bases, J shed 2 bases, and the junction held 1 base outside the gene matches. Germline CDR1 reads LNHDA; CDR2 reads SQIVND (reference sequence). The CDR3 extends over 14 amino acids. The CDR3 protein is CASSIGQGNYGYTF. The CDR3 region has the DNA TGTGCCAGTAGTATCGGACAGGGGAACTATGGCTACACCTTC.

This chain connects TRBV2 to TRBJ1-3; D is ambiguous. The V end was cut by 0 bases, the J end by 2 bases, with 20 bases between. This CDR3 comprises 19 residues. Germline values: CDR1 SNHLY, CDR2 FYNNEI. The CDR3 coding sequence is TGTGCCAGCAGTGAAGCGGGCGGGATGACACCGAGTACTGGAAACACCATATATTTT. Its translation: CASSEAGGMTPSTGNTIYF.

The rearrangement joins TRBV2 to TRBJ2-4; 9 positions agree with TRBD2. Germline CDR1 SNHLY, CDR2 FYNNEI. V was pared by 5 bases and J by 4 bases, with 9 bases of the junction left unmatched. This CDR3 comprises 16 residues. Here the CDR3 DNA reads TGTGCCAGCAGTACCCCCTTAGCGGGGGAAAAAAACATTCAGTACTTC. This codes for CASSTPLAGEKNIQYF.

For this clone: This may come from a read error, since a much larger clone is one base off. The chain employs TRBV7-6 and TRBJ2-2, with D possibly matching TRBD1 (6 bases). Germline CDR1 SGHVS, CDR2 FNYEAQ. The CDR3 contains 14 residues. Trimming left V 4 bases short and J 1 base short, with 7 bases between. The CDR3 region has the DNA TGTGCCAGCAGCTCGACAGGGAACACCGGGGAGCTGTTTTTT. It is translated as CASSSTGNTGELFF.

CDR3: CASRHSGSYNEQFF. CDR3 bases: TGTGCCAGTAGACATAGCGGTTCCTACAATGAGCAGTTCTTC. The gene calls are TRBV19 and TRBJ2-1, with a tentative D call TRBD2 (6 bases). Trimming shortened V by 6 bases and J by 1 base, and 10 bases separated the two germline ends. Germline V gives CDR1 LNHDA, CDR2 SQIVND (reference sequence). The CDR3 consists of 14 residues.

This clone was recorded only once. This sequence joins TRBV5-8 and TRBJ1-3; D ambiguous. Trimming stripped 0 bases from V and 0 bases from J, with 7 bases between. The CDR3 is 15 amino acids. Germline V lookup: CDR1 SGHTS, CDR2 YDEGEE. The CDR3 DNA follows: TGTGCCAGCAGCTTGGTGGTTATCTCTGGAAACACCATATATTTT. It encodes CASSLVVISGNTIYF.

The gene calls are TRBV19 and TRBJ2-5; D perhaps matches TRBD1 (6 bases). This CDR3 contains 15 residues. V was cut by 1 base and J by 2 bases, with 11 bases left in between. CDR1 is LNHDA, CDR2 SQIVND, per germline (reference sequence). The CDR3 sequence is CASSIAGVRQETQYF. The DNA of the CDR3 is TGTGCCAGTAGTATAGCAGGGGTAAGGCAAGAGACCCAGTACTTC.

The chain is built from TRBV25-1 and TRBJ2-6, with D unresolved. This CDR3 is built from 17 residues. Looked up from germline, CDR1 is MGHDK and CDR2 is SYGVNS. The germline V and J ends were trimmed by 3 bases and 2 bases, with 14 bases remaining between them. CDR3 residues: CASSEPKAGPGANVLTF. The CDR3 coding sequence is TGTGCCAGCAGTGAGCCCAAAGCCGGTCCTGGGGCCAACGTCCTGACTTTC. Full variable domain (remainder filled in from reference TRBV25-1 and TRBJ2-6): EADIYQTPRYLVIGTGKKITLECSQTMGHDKMYWYQQDPGMELHLIHYSYGVNSTEKGDLSSESTVSRIRTEHFPLTLESARPSHTSQYLCASSEPKAGPGANVLTFGAGSRLTVL.

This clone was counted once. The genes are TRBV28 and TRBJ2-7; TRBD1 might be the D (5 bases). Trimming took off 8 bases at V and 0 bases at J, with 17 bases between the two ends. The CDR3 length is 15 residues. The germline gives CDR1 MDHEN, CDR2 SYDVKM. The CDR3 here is CASGVAGMSSYEQYF. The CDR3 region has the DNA TGTGCCAGCGGGGTGGCAGGGATGAGCTCCTACGAGCAGTACTTC.

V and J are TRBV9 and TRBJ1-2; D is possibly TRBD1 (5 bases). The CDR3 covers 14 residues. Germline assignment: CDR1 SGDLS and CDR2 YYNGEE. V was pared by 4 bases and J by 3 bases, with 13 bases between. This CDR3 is CASSKGNIDYGYTF. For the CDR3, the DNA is TGTGCCAGCAGCAAGGGGAATATCGACTATGGCTACACCTTC.

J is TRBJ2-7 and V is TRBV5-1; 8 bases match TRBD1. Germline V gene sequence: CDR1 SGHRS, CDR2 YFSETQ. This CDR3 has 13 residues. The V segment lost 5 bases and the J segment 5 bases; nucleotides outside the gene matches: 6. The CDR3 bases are TGCGCCAGCAGGCCGGGACAGGCCAACGAGCAGTACTTC. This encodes CASRPGQANEQYF.

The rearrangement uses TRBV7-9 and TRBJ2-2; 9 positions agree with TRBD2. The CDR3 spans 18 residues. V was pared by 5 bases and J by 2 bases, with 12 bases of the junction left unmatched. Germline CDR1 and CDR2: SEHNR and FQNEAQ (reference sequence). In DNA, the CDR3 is TGTGCCAGCAGCCTCCGCACAGGGACTAGCCCAAACACCGGGGAGCTGTTTTTT. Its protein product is CASSLRTGTSPNTGELFF. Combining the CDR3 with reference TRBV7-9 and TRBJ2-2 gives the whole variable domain DTGVSQNPRHKITKRGQNVTFRCDPISEHNRLYWYRQTLGQGPEFLTYFQNEAQLEKSRLLSDRFSAERPKGSFSTLEIQRTEQGDSAMYLCASSLRTGTSPNTGELFFGEGSRLTVL.

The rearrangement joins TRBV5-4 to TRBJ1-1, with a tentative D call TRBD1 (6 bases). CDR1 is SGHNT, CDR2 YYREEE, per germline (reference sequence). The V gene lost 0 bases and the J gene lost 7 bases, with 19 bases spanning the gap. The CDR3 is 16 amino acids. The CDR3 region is CASSLGVNGQSVEAFF. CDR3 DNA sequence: TGTGCCAGCAGCTTGGGAGTAAATGGACAGAGTGTTGAAGCTTTCTTT. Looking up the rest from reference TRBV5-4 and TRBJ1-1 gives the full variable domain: ETGVTQSPTHLIKTRGQQVTLRCSSQSGHNTVSWYQQALGQGPQFIFQYYREEENGRGNFPPRFSGLQFPNYSSELNVNALELDDSALYLCASSLGVNGQSVEAFFGQGTRLTVV.

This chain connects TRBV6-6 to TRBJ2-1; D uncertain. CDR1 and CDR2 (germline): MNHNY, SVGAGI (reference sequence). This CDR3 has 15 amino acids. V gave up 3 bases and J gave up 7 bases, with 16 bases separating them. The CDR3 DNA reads TGTGCCAGCAGTTATGGCGAGAGTGGGATGAATGAGCAGTTCTTC. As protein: CASSYGESGMNEQFF.

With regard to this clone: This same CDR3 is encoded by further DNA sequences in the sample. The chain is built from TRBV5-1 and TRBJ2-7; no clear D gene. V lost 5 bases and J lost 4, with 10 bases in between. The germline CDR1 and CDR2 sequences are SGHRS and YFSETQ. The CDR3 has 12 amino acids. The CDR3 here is CASSRDNYEQYF. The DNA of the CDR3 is TGCGCCAGCAGTCGTGACAATTACGAGCAGTACTTC.

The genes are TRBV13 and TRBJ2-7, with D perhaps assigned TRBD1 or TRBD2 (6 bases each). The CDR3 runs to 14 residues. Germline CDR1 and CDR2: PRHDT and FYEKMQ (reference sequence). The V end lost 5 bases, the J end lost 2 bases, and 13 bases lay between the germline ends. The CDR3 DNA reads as TGTGCCAGCAGCCCCCCGGAGGGGGCCTACGAGCAGTACTTC. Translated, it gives CASSPPEGAYEQYF.